Listed here are 19 T cell receptor beta chains from one sample, sequenced in a study of immune heterogeneity within non-small cell lung tumors. The template for each sample was 500 to 700 ng of genomic DNA, which had been extracted from bulk tumor tissue. Biopsy collection occurred during surgery, with several far-apart biopsies per primary tumor. Their non-small cell lung cancer was newly diagnosed and untreated, and the patients underwent curative surgery. Amplifying TCR beta CDR3 involved multiplex PCR carried out with 32 V and 13 J primers. One entry per CDR3 protein results from TCRdb running MiXCR on the multiplex PCR reads. The table has tens of thousands of distinct CDR3 sequences, approximately 30% seen once. The source material was lung tumor tissue. The receptors here all came from a man aged 40-49 years with non-small cell lung cancer.

This clonotype has ten or more counts. CDR3 DNA: TGTGCCAGCAGACAGACAGGGGTCGACGAGCAGTACTTC. Translation gives CASRQTGVDEQYF. The chain carries TRBV6-1 and TRBJ2-7; TRBD1 aligns across 8 bases. Germline V gene data show CDR1 as MNHNS and CDR2 as SASEGT. This CDR3 region has 13 residues. Trimming removed 6 bases from V and 5 bases from J; junction bases left unmatched: 6.

The rearrangement uses TRBV6-1 and TRBJ2-1; 8 nucleotides align to TRBD2. The CDR3 extends over 15 amino acids. Unmatched junction bases numbered 12, after V lost 5 bases and J lost 9 bases. Germline CDR1 MNHNS, CDR2 SASEGT. The CDR3 reads CASSPMGLDGREQFF. The CDR3 nucleotides read TGTGCCAGCAGTCCTATGGGACTAGACGGGCGTGAGCAGTTCTTC.

For this clonotype: This may be a read error: a much more frequent sequence differs by one nucleotide. This rearrangement joins TRBV18 to TRBJ1-2; 7 bases match TRBD1. Unmatched junction bases numbered 8, after V lost 4 bases and J lost 6 bases. This CDR3 contains 14 residues. The germline gives CDR1 KGHSH, CDR2 LQKENI. The CDR3, as DNA: TGTGCCAGCTCACTGCGACAGGGAAAGGATGGCTACACCTTC. It specifies CASSLRQGKDGYTF.

The chain employs TRBV3-1 and TRBJ2-6; D gene ambiguous. Deletions cut 3 bases from V and 0 bases from J, with 6 bases between. The CDR3 has 15 amino acids. Germline V lookup: CDR1 LGHDT, CDR2 YNNKEL (reference sequence). The CDR3 protein is CASSHTVSGANVLTF. As DNA, the CDR3 is TGTGCCAGCAGCCATACTGTCTCTGGGGCCAACGTCCTGACTTTC.

A remark on this clonotype: A much larger clone sits a single nucleotide away, making a read error possible. The CDR3 DNA reads TGTGCCACCAGTTATTTAGGGGGGTACGAGCAGTACTTC. This gives the protein CATSYLGGYEQYF. The genes are TRBV24-1 and TRBJ2-7; D could derive from TRBD1 or TRBD2 (6 bases each). The CDR3 loop spans 13 amino acids. The germline V gene has CDR1 KGHDR and CDR2 SFDVKD.

To note about this clonotype: With a much larger clone just one base away, this may be a read error. Since no conserved phenylalanine or tryptophan closes the CDR3, a read error is the likely cause. The V gene is TRBV15, the J gene TRBJ2-5, with 12 nucleotides matching TRBD2. The CDR3 covers 15 residues. From germline, CDR1 is LNHNV and CDR2 YYDKDF (reference sequence). J was trimmed by 5 bases and V by 6 bases; bases with no gene match: 7. CDR3 sequence: CATRAGLAGGETQYL. DNA of the CDR3: TGTGCCACCAGGGCGGGACTAGCGGGCGGGGAGACCCAGTACTTA.

This clonotype was observed many times. The CDR3 DNA sequence: TGCAGTGCTAGAGATCCGGGGTCTTGGGGAAACACCATATATTTT. Encoded protein: CSARDPGSWGNTIYF. This chain links TRBV20-1 with TRBJ1-3; D call uncertain. This CDR3 region has 15 residues. V lost 0 bases to trimming and J lost 4 bases, with 13 bases between them. Germline loops: CDR1 DFQATT, CDR2 SNEGSKA (reference sequence).

This clonotype is a singleton in its sample. At one boundary the junction diverges from the germline segment, which might be a read error. The rearrangement uses TRBV29-1 and TRBJ1-1; D uncertain. This CDR3 comprises 11 residues. The germline V gene encodes CDR1 SQVTM and CDR2 ANQGSEA. The CDR3 protein is CSVEVWTESFF. The CDR3 DNA reads TGCAGCGTTGAAGTTTGGACTGAATCTTTCTTT.

The V call is TRBV27, the J call TRBJ2-5; 13 nucleotides match TRBD2. Germline V gene data show CDR1 as MNHEY and CDR2 as SMNVEV (reference sequence). The CDR3 is made up of 15 amino acids. V trimming: 0 bases; J trimming: 8 bases; junction bases outside the gene matches: 3. The CDR3 spells CASSLSRLAGGTQYF. Written as DNA, the CDR3 is TGTGCCAGCAGTTTATCCCGACTAGCGGGAGGAACCCAGTACTTC.

This clonotype has ten or more counts. The V and J genes are TRBV11-3 and TRBJ1-2, with D maybe TRBD1 (5 bases). Per germline, CDR1 SGHNT and CDR2 YENEEA. Between the trimmed V and J ends, which lost 8 bases and 4 bases, there was a span of 11 bases. The CDR3 length is 12 residues. CDR3 sequence: CASGAGGYGYTF. The CDR3 DNA reads TGTGCCAGCGGGGCCGGGGGCTATGGCTACACCTTC.

In this sample, this clonotype turned up many times. The V and J genes are TRBV19 and TRBJ2-3; 9 nucleotides match TRBD1. The CDR3 has 15 amino acids. Germline-derived CDR1 and CDR2 are LNHDA and SQIVND (reference sequence). The ends lost 6 bases at V and 7 bases at J; junction bases unmatched: 11. CDR3 protein: CASSLGTGRSHTQYF. The CDR3 region has the DNA TGTGCCAGTAGCCTCGGGACAGGGCGTTCCCATACGCAGTATTTT.

J is TRBJ2-5 and V is TRBV27; D assignment may be TRBD1 or TRBD2 (5 bases each). CDR1 is MNHEY, CDR2 SMNVEV, per germline (reference sequence). The length of the CDR3 is 15 residues. Trimming took 3 bases from V and 5 from J, leaving 16 bases between them. CDR3 DNA: TGTGCCAGCAGTTTGACTAACGGGGCCGAGGAGACCCAGTACTTC. Translation gives CASSLTNGAEETQYF.

This clonotype was found a few times. The chain links TRBV6-1 to TRBJ2-1; possible D gene TRBD2, 5 bases. V lost 6 bases to trimming and J lost 7 bases, with 13 bases between them. Germline CDR1 MNHNS, CDR2 SASEGT. There are 13 residues in the CDR3. CDR3 loop: CASRPPWRNEQFF. CDR3 sequence (DNA): TGTGCCAGCAGGCCGCCTTGGAGGAATGAGCAGTTCTTC.

This clonotype was seen many times. V gene TRBV5-1 combines with J gene TRBJ1-2; D gene unclear. V was pared by 4 bases and J by 8 bases, with 21 bases between. This CDR3 comprises 15 residues. From germline, CDR1 is SGHRS and CDR2 YFSETQ. The CDR3 nucleotides are TGCGCCAGCAGCCCTTTTCTGGACCCTGCAGGAGGCTACACCTTC. This translates into CASSPFLDPAGGYTF.

Worth noting for this clonotype: A clone one base away is much larger, so this may be a read error. The chain carries TRBV19 and TRBJ2-1; 7 bases are shared with TRBD1. This CDR3 is built from 14 residues. In germline, CDR1 is LNHDA, CDR2 SQIVND (reference sequence). The trim removed 7 bases at V and 3 bases at J, leaving 6 bases unmatched. For the CDR3, the DNA is TGTGCCAGTATGACAGGGACACTCTACAATGAGCAGTTCTTC. Translation gives CASMTGTLYNEQFF.

This clonotype was detected many times. The J gene is TRBJ1-3, the V gene TRBV20-1; 8 positions agree with TRBD1. Trimming took 5 bases from V and 4 from J; bases not matched to a gene: 4. From germline, CDR1 is DFQATT and CDR2 SNEGSKA (reference sequence). The CDR3 is made up of 13 amino acids. The CDR3: CSAQTGVGNTIYF. As DNA, the CDR3 is TGCAGTGCTCAGACAGGGGTCGGAAACACCATATATTTT.

On this clonotype itself: A read error may produce the germline difference seen at one junction end. The chain carries TRBV5-5 and TRBJ2-1; 7 bases match TRBD1. The length of the CDR3 is 13 residues. The germline V gene encodes CDR1 SGHKS and CDR2 YYEKEE (reference sequence). The CDR3 DNA is TGTGACAGCAGCTTGGGACGGGACAGCGAGCAGTTCTTC. Residues: CDSSLGRDSEQFF. The whole variable domain, filled in from reference TRBV5-5 and TRBJ2-1, reads DAGVTQSPTHLIKTRGQQVTLRCSPISGHKSVSWYQQVLGQGPQFIFQYYEKEERGRGNFPDRFSARQFPNYSSELNVNALLLGDSALYLCDSSLGRDSEQFFGPGTRLTVL.

This clonotype turned up a few times. CDR3 bases: TGTGCCAGCAGCCCTGTAGCGGGAGGCGAGCAGTACTTC. This gives the protein CASSPVAGGEQYF. V usage is TRBV7-9 and J usage is TRBJ2-7; 10 nucleotides align to TRBD2. This CDR3 is 13 amino acids long. From germline, CDR1 is SEHNR and CDR2 FQNEAQ (reference sequence). V shed 5 bases and J 6 bases; nucleotides not matched to a gene: 4.

This clonotype showed up many times. The chain links TRBV30 to TRBJ1-5; D is possibly TRBD1 (5 bases). Germline-derived CDR1 and CDR2 are GTSNPN and SVGIG (reference sequence). The CDR3 is 13 residues long. V gave up 4 bases and J gave up 7 bases, with 14 bases separating them. The CDR3 reads CAWTGTGDQPQHF. DNA of the CDR3: TGTGCCTGGACCGGTACAGGTGACCAGCCCCAGCATTTT.